The 27 T cell receptor beta chains given below trace back to one sample, sequenced in a study of blood T cell repertoires in COVID-19. Profiling relied on immunoSEQ multiplex PCR, and the TCRdb table lists in-frame clones only, not all of them. The sample shows about 260,000 clones, approximately 87% of them seen only once. The specimen was peripheral blood. These receptors originate from a woman aged 50 to 60 with acute or convalescent COVID-19.

The chain combines TRBV25-1 with TRBJ2-5; D call uncertain. Per the germline V gene, CDR1 is MGHDK and CDR2 is SYGVNS. Trimming left V 5 bases short and J 5 bases short, with 15 bases between. This CDR3 has 14 residues. CDR3 in amino acids: CASSPVSGRETQYF. The CDR3 DNA is TGTGCCAGCAGTCCCGTGTCGGGTAGGGAGACCCAGTACTTC. Full variable domain (missing parts from reference TRBV25-1 and TRBJ2-5): EADIYQTPRYLVIGTGKKITLECSQTMGHDKMYWYQQDPGMELHLIHYSYGVNSTEKGDLSSESTVSRIRTEHFPLTLESARPSHTSQYLCASSPVSGRETQYFGPGTRLLVL.

This clone was seen more than once but under ten times. The rearrangement uses TRBV15 and TRBJ1-3, with TRBD1 as a possible D gene (5 bases). The V end was cut by 3 bases, the J end by 2 bases, with 14 bases between. CDR1 and CDR2 (germline): LNHNV, YYDKDF (reference sequence). CDR3 length equals 16 residues. The CDR3 nucleotides read TGTGCCACCAGCAGGGCCCCAGGGATCCCTGGAAACACCATATATTTT. Translating it yields CATSRAPGIPGNTIYF.

The chain carries TRBV9 and TRBJ2-5; 8 bases are shared with TRBD2. V was clipped by 0 bases and J by 5 bases; unmatched bases: 15. Looked up from germline, CDR1 is SGDLS and CDR2 is YYNGEE. This CDR3 has 18 amino acids. The CDR3, as DNA: TGTGCCAGCAGCGTAGGAAAGGGGGGAGCGGGAGTTGGCGAGACCCAGTACTTC. As protein: CASSVGKGGAGVGETQYF.

The chain carries TRBV3-1 (or the pseudogene TRBV3-2) and TRBJ1-1; D may be TRBD1 (6 bases). Trimming removed 3 bases from V and 8 bases from J, with 10 bases in between. Germline V lookup: CDR1 LGHDT, CDR2 YNNKEL (reference sequence). The CDR3 has 12 residues. The CDR3 DNA reads as TGTGCCAGCAGCCAGGAGGGGGGGGAAGCTTTCTTT. It yields the protein CASSQEGGEAFF.

This clone was picked up a small number of times. This rearrangement joins TRBV7-9 to TRBJ1-4, with a possible D match to TRBD1 (6 bases). Germline CDR1 reads SEHNR; CDR2 reads FQNEAQ (reference sequence). The CDR3 runs 15 residues. Trimming left V 5 bases short and J 7 bases short, with 17 bases between. Written as DNA, the CDR3 is TGTGCCAGCAGCCCCGACAGGAGTCAAGGTGAAAAACTGTTTTTT. Its translation: CASSPDRSQGEKLFF.

This chain connects TRBV5-1 to TRBJ1-1; 7 bases line up with TRBD1. Germline V gives CDR1 SGHRS, CDR2 YFSETQ. V shed 3 bases and J 3 bases; nucleotides not matched to a gene: 5. The CDR3 is 14 residues long. DNA for the CDR3: TGCGCCAGCAGCTCCACAGGGGCGGACACTGAAGCTTTCTTT. Residues: CASSSTGADTEAFF.

The gene calls are TRBV12-5 and TRBJ2-1; D perhaps matches TRBD2 (5 bases). Trimming stripped 3 bases from V and 3 bases from J, with 12 bases between. Germline V gives CDR1 LGHNT, CDR2 FRNRAP. The CDR3 covers 15 residues. The CDR3 nucleotides are TGTGCTAGTGGTTTATCTAGCCCCTTCTACAATGAGCAGTTCTTC. Translation: CASGLSSPFYNEQFF. Using reference TRBV12-5 and TRBJ2-1 for the parts outside the CDR3, the full variable domain is DARVTQTPRHKVTEMGQEVTMRCQPILGHNTVFWYRQTMMQGLELLAYFRNRAPLDDSGMPKDRFSAEMPDATLATLKIQPSEPRDSAVYFCASGLSSPFYNEQFFGPGTRLTVL.

V usage is TRBV2 and J usage is TRBJ2-1, with D tentatively TRBD2 (5 bases). V was shortened by 8 bases and J by 0 bases, with 11 bases between the two germline ends. This CDR3 has 14 residues. Germline loops: CDR1 SNHLY, CDR2 FYNNEI. The DNA for the CDR3 is TGTGCCAGCGGGGAGAGACCCTCCTACAATGAGCAGTTCTTC. Amino acids: CASGERPSYNEQFF.

The chain recombines TRBV4-3 with TRBJ1-5, with 7 bases that match TRBD1. This CDR3 contains 15 residues. The germline V gene has CDR1 LGHNA and CDR2 YSLEER. Trimming at V came to 1 base and at J to 4 bases, leaving 4 bases not matched to a gene. CDR3 sequence reads: CASSQGQGENQPQHF. CDR3 DNA sequence: TGCGCCAGCAGCCAAGGGCAGGGGGAGAATCAGCCCCAGCATTTT.

V and J are TRBV9 and TRBJ1-4; no clear D. V lost 0 bases and J 7 bases, leaving 7 bases between the germline ends. The germline gives CDR1 SGDLS, CDR2 YYNGEE. CDR3 length equals 13 residues. DNA for the CDR3: TGTGCCAGCAGCGTAGGTGAGGGTGAAAAACTGTTTTTT. Amino acids: CASSVGEGEKLFF.

The J gene is TRBJ1-3, the V gene TRBV9; 7 bases align to TRBD1. The V and J ends lost 1 base and 3 bases, in that order; junction bases with no gene match: 10. CDR1 SGDLS and CDR2 YYNGEE come from the germline V gene. The CDR3 is 17 residues long. This CDR3 is CASSVRGTGAYGNTIYF. CDR3 nucleotides: TGTGCCAGCAGCGTAAGAGGAACAGGGGCATATGGAAACACCATATATTTT.

This chain connects TRBV28 to TRBJ2-7; 7 bases align to TRBD1. CDR3 size: 14 residues. CDR1 is MDHEN and CDR2 is SYDVKM in the germline V gene. After removal of 0 bases from V and 1 base from J, the junction contained 0 bases not matched to a gene. The CDR3 sequence is CASSLWDRSYEQYF. CDR3 in DNA: TGTGCCAGCAGTTTATGGGACAGGTCCTACGAGCAGTACTTC.

This clone occurred a few times. The gene calls are TRBV28 and TRBJ2-1, with 7 bases lining up with TRBD2. V shed 10 bases and J 7 bases; nucleotides not matched to a gene: 16. The germline CDR1 and CDR2 sequences are MDHEN and SYDVKM. The CDR3 spans 15 residues. CDR3 DNA sequence: TGTGCCACGATTTGGGGGGGAGGGCCATTGAATGAGCAGTTCTTC. Its translation is CATIWGGGPLNEQFF. Combining the CDR3 with reference TRBV28 and TRBJ2-1 gives the whole variable domain DVKVTQSSRYLVKRTGEKVFLECVQDMDHENMFWYRQDPGLGLRLIYFSYDVKMKEKGDIPEGYSVSREKKERFSLILESASTNQTSMYLCATIWGGGPLNEQFFGPGTRLTVL.

This clone showed up just once. The chain carries TRBV29-1 and TRBJ2-4; 8 positions match TRBD2. J gave up 8 bases and V 2 bases, and 5 bases lay outside the gene matches. The CDR3 covers 13 residues. In germline, CDR1 is SQVTM, CDR2 ANQGSEA. The CDR3 DNA sequence: TGCAGCGTTGAAATCGCGGGGGGAGACATTCAGTACTTC. Encoded protein: CSVEIAGGDIQYF. Combining the CDR3 with reference TRBV29-1 and TRBJ2-4 gives the whole variable domain SAVISQKPSRDICQRGTSLTIQCQVDSQVTMMFWYRQQPGQSLTLIATANQGSEATYESGFVIDKFPISRPNLTFSTLTVSNMSPEDSSIYLCSVEIAGGDIQYFGAGTRLSVL.

The V call is TRBV4-1, the J call TRBJ2-2, with 11 bases lining up with TRBD1. Losses at the gene ends were 1 base for V and 8 bases for J; bases not matched to a gene: 6. The CDR3 extends over 16 amino acids. The germline CDR1 and CDR2 sequences are MGHRA and YSYEKL. CDR3: CASSQVGTGGIGELFF. In nucleotides, the CDR3 is TGCGCCAGCAGCCAAGTCGGGACAGGGGGTATTGGGGAGCTGTTTTTT.

The J gene is TRBJ1-1, the V gene TRBV9; TRBD1 matches at 8 bases. V shed 4 bases and J 4 bases; nucleotides not matched to a gene: 6. Germline V gene lookup returns CDR1 SGDLS and CDR2 YYNGEE. The CDR3 sequence is 14 residues long. Here the CDR3 DNA reads TGTGCCAGCAGCCCGGACAGGGTGGTCACTGAAGCTTTCTTT. This sequence encodes CASSPDRVVTEAFF. Based on the CDR3 plus reference TRBV9 and TRBJ1-1, the full variable domain is DSGVTQTPKHLITATGQRVTLRCSPRSGDLSVYWYQQSLDQGLQFLIQYYNGEERAKGNILERFSAQQFPDLHSELNLSSLELGDSALYFCASSPDRVVTEAFFGQGTRLTVV.

This chain links TRBV27 with TRBJ2-7; 10 nucleotides agree with TRBD2. Germline CDR1 reads MNHEY; CDR2 reads SMNVEV (reference sequence). The J segment lost 6 bases and the V segment lost 5 bases, leaving 10 bases of the junction unmatched. The CDR3 is 15 residues long. The chain's CDR3 is CASSRIRTSGSEQYF. The CDR3 DNA reads as TGTGCCAGCAGTAGAATACGGACTAGCGGCTCCGAGCAGTACTTC.

This clone occurred once. The CDR3 sequence: CASSLELLPDRETQYF. The CDR3 nucleotides are TGTGCCAGCAGCTTAGAATTGTTGCCAGACAGGGAGACCCAGTACTTC. The rearrangement uses TRBV7-6 and TRBJ2-5; a weak D match, TRBD1 (6 bases). The germline gives CDR1 SGHVS, CDR2 FNYEAQ. V lost 1 base and J lost 5, with 17 bases in between. The CDR3 is 16 residues long.

The CDR3 DNA is TGTGCCAGCAGCGGAATAGGGGGATCTCCCGCGTTCTATGGCTACACCTTC. Translation gives CASSGIGGSPAFYGYTF. This chain connects TRBV9 to TRBJ1-2, with a possible D match to TRBD1 (6 bases). Looked up from germline, CDR1 is SGDLS and CDR2 is YYNGEE. Trimming stripped 3 bases from V and 4 bases from J, with 22 bases between. This CDR3 spans 17 amino acids.

The chain couples TRBV28 to TRBJ2-7; TRBD1 aligns across 8 bases. The CDR3 length is 14 residues. Losses at the gene ends were 5 bases for V and 2 bases for J; bases not matched to a gene: 5. The germline V gene has CDR1 MDHEN and CDR2 SYDVKM. CDR3: CASSVGQGTYEQYF. DNA for the CDR3: TGTGCCAGCAGTGTAGGACAGGGAACCTACGAGCAGTACTTC.

This clone came up once. The gene calls are TRBV5-1 and TRBJ2-7, with TRBD1 identical over 8 bases. The V gene's germline CDR1 is SGHRS and CDR2 YFSETQ. This CDR3 is built from 17 residues. With 0 bases clipped from V and 2 bases from J, the junction kept 10 bases outside the gene matches. The chain's CDR3 is CASSLGQGRSPAYEQYF. The DNA for the CDR3 is TGCGCCAGCAGCTTGGGACAGGGGAGGTCCCCCGCCTACGAGCAGTACTTC.

This rearrangement joins TRBV11-2 to TRBJ2-1; D ambiguous. Germline CDR1 is SGHAT and CDR2 is FQNNGV. V dropped 2 bases and J dropped 5 bases, with 7 bases sitting between them. This CDR3 has 13 amino acids. The CDR3 loop reads CASSLTPDNEQFF. CDR3 DNA: TGTGCCAGCAGCTTAACCCCAGACAATGAGCAGTTCTTC.

J is TRBJ2-2 and V is TRBV5-1, with 9 bases fitting TRBD1. V lost 3 bases to trimming and J lost 5 bases; unmatched junction nucleotides: 5. Germline assignment: CDR1 SGHRS and CDR2 YFSETQ. The CDR3 is made up of 15 amino acids. The CDR3 here is CASSSQGAGTGELFF. The CDR3 DNA sequence: TGCGCCAGCAGCTCACAGGGGGCGGGGACCGGGGAGCTGTTTTTT.

This chain uses TRBV6-5 with TRBJ1-5; perhaps TRBD1 as D (6 bases). The CDR3 length is 13 residues. V was pared by 5 bases and J by 4 bases, with 9 bases between. Germline CDR1 is MNHEY and CDR2 is SVGAGI. The CDR3 coding sequence is TGTGCCAGCAGTCTTACAGGGAATCAGCCCCAGCATTTT. It specifies CASSLTGNQPQHF.

The V gene is TRBV6-1, the J gene TRBJ1-4; 7 positions agree with TRBD1. There are 15 residues in the CDR3. With 2 bases clipped from V and 6 bases from J, the junction kept 6 bases outside the gene matches. From germline, CDR1 is MNHNS and CDR2 SASEGT. For the CDR3, the DNA is TGTGCCAGCAGTGAATACAGGGGCCGGGATGAAAAACTGTTTTTT. It codes for CASSEYRGRDEKLFF.

The chain is built from TRBV6-5 and TRBJ1-4, with no clear D. V shed 3 bases and J shed 8 bases, with 4 bases lying between them. Per germline, CDR1 MNHEY and CDR2 SVGAGI. CDR3 length: 11 amino acids. Written as DNA, the CDR3 is TGTGCCAGCAGTTATGAGGAAAAACTGTTTTTT. Amino acids: CASSYEEKLFF.

The chain employs TRBV4-2 and TRBJ2-1; 8 bases fit TRBD1. This CDR3 spans 16 amino acids. The trim removed 4 bases at V and 6 bases at J, leaving 11 bases unmatched. Germline values: CDR1 LGHNA, CDR2 YNFKEQ. CDR3 loop: CASSLLSGQGLNEQFF. The CDR3 DNA reads as TGTGCCAGCAGCCTACTCTCTGGACAGGGACTCAATGAGCAGTTCTTC.